This record concerns one T cell receptor (beta chain) sequence. Sequenced by immunoSEQ multiplex PCR; TCRdb stores in-frame clones only, minus some. The repertoire consists of about 150,000 clones, with 94% occurring once and the leading ten covering about 5.6%. Germline-derived CDR1 and CDR2 are MNHEY and SVGAGI. Losses at the gene ends were 6 bases for V and 3 bases for J; bases not matched to a gene: 8. The CDR3 extends over 14 amino acids. The sample comes from a study of control samples from healthy donors and cancer patients. Sequences were obtained from blood. V is TRBV6-5 and J is TRBJ2-7, with 7 positions matching TRBD1. The receptor comes from a man aged 40-49 years in good health. The CDR3 reads CASSWGQPNYEQYF. Here the CDR3 DNA reads TGTGCCAGCAGCTGGGGACAGCCCAACTACGAGCAGTACTTC.